This T cell receptor (beta chain) was sequenced in a study of blood T cell repertoires in COVID-19. Sequenced by immunoSEQ multiplex PCR; TCRdb stores in-frame clones only, minus some. The repertoire holds roughly 150,000 clones, roughly 85% seen once, with 19% in the top ten. From germline, CDR1 is MDHEN and CDR2 SYDVKM. V lost 7 bases to trimming and J lost 0 bases, with 4 bases between them. The CDR3 runs 13 residues. This TCR came from a woman in her 70s in a cohort exposed to, infected with or recovered from COVID-19 (not recorded which). The sample consisted of PBMCs or T cells enriched from blood (not recorded which). The J gene is TRBJ2-6, the V gene TRBV28, with D unclear. The CDR3 sequence is CASTISGANVLTF. The CDR3 nucleotides read TGTGCCAGCACAATCTCTGGGGCCAACGTCCTGACTTTC. Using reference TRBV28 and TRBJ2-6 for the parts outside the CDR3, the full variable domain is DVKVTQSSRYLVKRTGEKVFLECVQDMDHENMFWYRQDPGLGLRLIYFSYDVKMKEKGDIPEGYSVSREKKERFSLILESASTNQTSMYLCASTISGANVLTFGAGSRLTVL.